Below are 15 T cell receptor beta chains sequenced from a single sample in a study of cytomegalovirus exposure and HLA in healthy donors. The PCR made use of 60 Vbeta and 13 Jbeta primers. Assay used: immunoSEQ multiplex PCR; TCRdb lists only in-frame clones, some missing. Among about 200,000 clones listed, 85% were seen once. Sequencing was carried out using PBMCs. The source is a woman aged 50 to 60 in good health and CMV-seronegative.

The CDR3 spells CASNPGNNYGYTF. Written as DNA, the CDR3 is TGTGCCAGCAACCCAGGGAATAACTATGGCTACACCTTC. This chain connects TRBV19 to TRBJ1-2, with a possible D match to TRBD1 (5 bases). The length of the CDR3 is 13 residues. V dropped 9 bases and J dropped 1 base, with 12 bases sitting between them. Germline loops: CDR1 LNHDA, CDR2 SQIVND (reference sequence).

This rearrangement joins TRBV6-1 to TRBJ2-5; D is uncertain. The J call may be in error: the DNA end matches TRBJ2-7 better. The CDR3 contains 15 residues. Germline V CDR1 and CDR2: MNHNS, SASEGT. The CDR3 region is CASRANPQSWGEQYF. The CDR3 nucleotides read TGTGCCAGCAGGGCAAATCCCCAGTCATGGGGCGAGCAGTACTTC.

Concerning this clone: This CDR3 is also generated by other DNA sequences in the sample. The CDR3 here is CASSFAGGQPQHF. CDR3 sequence (DNA): TGTGCCAGCAGCTTCGCAGGGGGCCAGCCCCAGCATTTT. The chain recombines TRBV11-2 with TRBJ1-5; 8 bases are shared with TRBD1. The V and J ends lost 3 bases and 7 bases, in that order; junction bases with no gene match: 2. Germline V CDR1 and CDR2: SGHAT, FQNNGV. CDR3 length equals 13 residues.

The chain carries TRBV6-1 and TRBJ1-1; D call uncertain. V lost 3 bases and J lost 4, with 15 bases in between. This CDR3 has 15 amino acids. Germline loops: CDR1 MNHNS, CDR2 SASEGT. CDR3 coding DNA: TGTGCCAGCAGTGAGGAGGGAGGGTTGCTCACTGAAGCTTTCTTT. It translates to CASSEEGGLLTEAFF.

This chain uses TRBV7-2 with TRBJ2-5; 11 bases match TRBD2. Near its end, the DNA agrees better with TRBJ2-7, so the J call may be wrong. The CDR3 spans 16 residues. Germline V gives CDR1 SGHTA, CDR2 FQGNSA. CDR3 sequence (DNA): TGTGCCAGCAGCCCAAGACTAGCGGGAATATCCTACGAGCAGTACTTC. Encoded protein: CASSPRLAGISYEQYF.

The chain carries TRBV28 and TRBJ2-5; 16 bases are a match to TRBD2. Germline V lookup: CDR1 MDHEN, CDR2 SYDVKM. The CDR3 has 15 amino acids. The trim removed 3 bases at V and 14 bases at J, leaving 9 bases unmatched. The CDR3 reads CASSLPGTSGRAGYF. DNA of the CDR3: TGTGCCAGCAGTTTGCCCGGGACTAGCGGGAGGGCCGGTTACTTC.

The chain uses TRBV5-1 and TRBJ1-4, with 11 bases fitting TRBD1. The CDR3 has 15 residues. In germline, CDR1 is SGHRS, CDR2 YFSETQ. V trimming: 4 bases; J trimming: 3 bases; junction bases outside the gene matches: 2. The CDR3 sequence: CASSGGQGANEKLFF. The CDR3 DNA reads TGCGCCAGCAGCGGGGGACAGGGGGCTAATGAAAAACTGTTTTTT. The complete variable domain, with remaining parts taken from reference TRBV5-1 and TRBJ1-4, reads KAGVTQTPRYLIKTRGQQVTLSCSPISGHRSVSWYQQTPGQGLQFLFEYFSETQRNKGNFPGRFSGRQFSNSRSEMNVSTLELGDSALYLCASSGGQGANEKLFFGSGTQLSVL.

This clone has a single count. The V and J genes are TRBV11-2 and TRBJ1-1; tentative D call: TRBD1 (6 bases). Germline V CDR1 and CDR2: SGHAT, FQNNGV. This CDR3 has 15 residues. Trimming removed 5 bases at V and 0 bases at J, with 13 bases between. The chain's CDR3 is CASSHTDSMNTEAFF. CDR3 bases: TGTGCCAGCAGCCACACGGACAGTATGAACACTGAAGCTTTCTTT.

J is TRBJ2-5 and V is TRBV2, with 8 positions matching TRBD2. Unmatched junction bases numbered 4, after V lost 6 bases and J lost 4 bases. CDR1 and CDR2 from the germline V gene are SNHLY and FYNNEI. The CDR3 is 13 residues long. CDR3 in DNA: TGTGCCAGCAGCTCGGGAGGGGGAGAGACCCAGTACTTC. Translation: CASSSGGGETQYF. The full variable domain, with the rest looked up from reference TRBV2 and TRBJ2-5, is EPEVTQTPSHQVTQMGQEVILRCVPISNHLYFYWYRQILGQKVEFLVSFYNNEISEKSEIFDDQFSVERPDGSNFTLKIRSTKLEDSAMYFCASSSGGGETQYFGPGTRLLVL.

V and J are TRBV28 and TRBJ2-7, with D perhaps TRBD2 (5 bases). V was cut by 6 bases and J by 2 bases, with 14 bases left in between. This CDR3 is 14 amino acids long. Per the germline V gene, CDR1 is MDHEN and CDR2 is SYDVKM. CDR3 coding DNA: TGTGCCAGCAGCCCCGGGGTCCCAGCCTACGAGCAGTACTTC. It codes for CASSPGVPAYEQYF.

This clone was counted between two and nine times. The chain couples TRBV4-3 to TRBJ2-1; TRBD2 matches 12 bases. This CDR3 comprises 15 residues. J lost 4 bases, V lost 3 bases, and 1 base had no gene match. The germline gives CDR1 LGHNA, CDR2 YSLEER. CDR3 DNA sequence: TGCGCCAGCAGCCAGACTAGCGGGAGATACAATGAGCAGTTCTTC. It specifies CASSQTSGRYNEQFF.

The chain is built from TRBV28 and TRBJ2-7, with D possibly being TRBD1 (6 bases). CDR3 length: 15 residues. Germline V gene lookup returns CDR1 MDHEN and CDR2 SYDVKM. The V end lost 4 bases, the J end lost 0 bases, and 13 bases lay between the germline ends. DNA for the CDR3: TGTGCCAGCAGTTCCCGGACAGTCCTCTCCTACGAGCAGTACTTC. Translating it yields CASSSRTVLSYEQYF. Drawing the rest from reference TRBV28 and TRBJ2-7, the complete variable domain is DVKVTQSSRYLVKRTGEKVFLECVQDMDHENMFWYRQDPGLGLRLIYFSYDVKMKEKGDIPEGYSVSREKKERFSLILESASTNQTSMYLCASSSRTVLSYEQYFGPGTRLTVT.

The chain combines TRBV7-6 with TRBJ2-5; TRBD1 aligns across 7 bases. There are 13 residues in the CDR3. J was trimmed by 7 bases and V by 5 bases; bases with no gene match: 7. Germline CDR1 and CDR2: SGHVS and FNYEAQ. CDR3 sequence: CASSQGQLGTQYF. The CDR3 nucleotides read TGTGCCAGCAGCCAGGGACAGCTGGGGACCCAGTACTTC. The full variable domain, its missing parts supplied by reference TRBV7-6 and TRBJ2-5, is GAGVSQSPRYKVTKRGQDVALRCDPISGHVSLYWYRQALGQGPEFLTYFNYEAQQDKSGLPNDRFSAERPEGSISTLTIQRTEQRDSAMYRCASSQGQLGTQYFGPGTRLLVL.

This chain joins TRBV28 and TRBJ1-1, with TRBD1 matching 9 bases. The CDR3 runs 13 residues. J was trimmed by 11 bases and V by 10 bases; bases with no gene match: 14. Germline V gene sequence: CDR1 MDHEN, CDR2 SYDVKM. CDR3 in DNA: TGTGCCACCGGATGGGGGACAGGGCTTACCGCTTTCTTT. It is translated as CATGWGTGLTAFF.

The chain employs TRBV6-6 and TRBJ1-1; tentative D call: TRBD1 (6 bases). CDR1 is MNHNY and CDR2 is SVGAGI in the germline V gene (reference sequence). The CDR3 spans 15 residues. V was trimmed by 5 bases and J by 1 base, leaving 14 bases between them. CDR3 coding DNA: TGTGCCAGCAGTCTTAGGGGGGGAACGAACACTGAAGCTTTCTTT. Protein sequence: CASSLRGGTNTEAFF.